These T cell receptor beta chains were read from a single sample in a study of blood T cell repertoires in COVID-19. Profiling relied on immunoSEQ multiplex PCR, and the TCRdb table lists in-frame clones only, not all of them. The sample records under 200,000 clones, around four fifths being singletons. What was sequenced was peripheral blood. All receptors come from a woman over 75 with COVID-19, enrolled during active disease. Both conserved end residues are part of each CDR3. A D gene is named only where the DNA matches it firmly. Not every row has a clone size; where given, it reads once, few, many or a size class.

V: TRBV7-9
J: TRBJ2-2
size: .
D: TRBD1
CDR3: CASSVRGQTNTGELFF
DNA: TGTGCCAGCAGCGTCAGGGGACAGACAAACACCGGGGAGCTGTTTTTT

V: TRBV7-8
J: TRBJ2-1
size: .
D: TRBD2
CDR3: CASSLGVGSGGEQFF
DNA: TGTGCCAGCAGCTTAGGAGTAGGGTCGGGGGGTGAGCAGTTCTTC

V: TRBV5-1
J: TRBJ2-1
size: .
D: .
CDR3: CASSLTVYNEQFF
DNA: TGCGCCAGCAGCTTGACAGTTTACAATGAGCAGTTCTTC

V: TRBV6-6
J: TRBJ2-7
size: few
D: TRBD1
CDR3: CASSSDRTSYEQYF
DNA: TGTGCCAGCAGTTCGGACAGGACTTCCTACGAGCAGTACTTC

V: TRBV3-1/TRBV3-2
J: TRBJ2-1
size: .
D: TRBD2
CDR3: CASGAGGLGNEQFF
DNA: TGTGCCAGCGGAGCGGGAGGGCTCGGCAATGAGCAGTTCTTC

V: TRBV7-8
J: TRBJ1-1
size: .
D: TRBD1
CDR3: CASSPQQGARTEAFF
DNA: TGTGCCAGCAGCCCTCAACAGGGGGCAAGGACTGAAGCTTTCTTT

V: TRBV2
J: TRBJ1-2
size: once
D: .
CDR3: CASRVGQNYGYTF
DNA: TGTGCCAGCAGGGTTGGACAGAACTATGGCTACACCTTC

V: TRBV14
J: TRBJ1-2
size: .
D: TRBD1
CDR3: CASSLLRTGGDYGYTF
DNA: TGTGCCAGCAGCCTACTACGGACAGGGGGCGACTATGGCTACACCTTC

V: TRBV2
J: TRBJ1-5
size: once
D: .
CDR3: CASSGQVFDQPQHF
DNA: TGTGCCAGCAGTGGGCAGGTCTTTGATCAGCCCCAGCATTTT

V: TRBV19
J: TRBJ1-4
size: few
D: TRBD1
CDR3: CASSTRTGNYEKLFF
DNA: TGTGCCAGTAGTACACGGACAGGGAACTATGAAAAACTGTTTTTT

V: TRBV14
J: TRBJ1-1
size: .
D: .
CDR3: CASSQELGGPFLNTEAFF
DNA: TGTGCCAGCAGCCAAGAGTTGGGCGGGCCTTTTTTGAACACTGAAGCTTTCTTT